These 9 T cell receptor beta chains originate from one sample sequenced in a study of vaccination effects on CD4 cells after COVID-19 (dated by TCRdb to the early 2020s). In the ViraFEST assay, PBMC were stimulated with viral peptide pools, and TCR sequencing was then used to find antigen-specific CD4+ T cell clonotypes based on their expansion. After around 10 days of culture, CD4+ T cells were isolated with the EasySep CD4+ T cell isolation kit. Each participant got two doses of an mRNA SARS-CoV-2 vaccine, either BNT162b2 or mRNA-1273. Library prep was done by the immunoSEQ multiplex PCR assay. Imported from immuneACCESS, the table was reduced by TCRdb to in-frame sequences with V and J called. These copies leave out some clones; in studies compared against another copy, an unresolved V gene accounts for under half, and the cause of the remainder is not known. For this sample there are tens of thousands of clones; over 70% appear just once. Clones ranked in the top ten supply over 7.5% of the sample.

No cognate antigen is known for these TCRs. Sample: CD4+ T cells from PBMCs cultured with SARS-CoV-2 spike peptides, taken after COVID-19 vaccination. The cell subset or site tag for this specimen amounts to: SARS-CoV-2 spike overlapping peptide pool stimulation. The receptor set was obtained from a human donor who received a COVID-19 vaccine.

This clone was seen a handful of times. This chain connects TRBV18 to TRBJ2-5, with D unclear. V was cut by 4 bases and J by 5 bases, with 8 bases left in between. The germline V gene has CDR1 KGHSH and CDR2 LQKENI. CDR3 length equals 12 residues. CDR3 sequence reads: CASSRLGETQYF. CDR3 bases: TGTGCCAGCTCACGGCTAGGGGAGACCCAGTACTTC.

The chain uses TRBV19 and TRBJ2-2; a possible D gene is TRBD2 (6 bases). Trimming removed 9 bases from V and 5 bases from J, with 19 bases in between. The CDR3 covers 15 residues. Germline V gives CDR1 LNHDA, CDR2 SQIVND (reference sequence). The CDR3 coding sequence is TGTGCCAGCCATAATGGTCGGGGGTGGACCGGGGAGCTGTTTTTT. This sequence encodes CASHNGRGWTGELFF.

The chain is built from TRBV24-1 and TRBJ1-2, with D hard to call. V lost 6 bases to trimming and J lost 4 bases, with 8 bases between them. Germline V gives CDR1 KGHDR, CDR2 SFDVKD. The CDR3 runs 12 residues. CDR3: CATSTGSYGYTF. The CDR3, as DNA: TGTGCCACCAGTACCGGTTCCTATGGCTACACCTTC.

This sequence joins TRBV18 and TRBJ1-2; TRBD1 matches at 7 bases. The CDR3 consists of 15 residues. The trim removed 0 bases at V and 5 bases at J, leaving 6 bases unmatched. Germline loops: CDR1 KGHSH, CDR2 LQKENI. The CDR3 is CASSPPGQSQYGYTF. CDR3 sequence (DNA): TGTGCCAGCTCACCACCGGGACAGAGCCAATATGGCTACACCTTC.

V is TRBV27 and J is TRBJ2-5; the match to TRBD2 covers 10 bases. Germline CDR1 reads MNHEY; CDR2 reads SMNVEV (reference sequence). Losses at the gene ends were 6 bases for V and 4 bases for J; bases not matched to a gene: 20. CDR3 length: 19 amino acids. This chain's CDR3 is CASRRRRASGGPEAETQYF. CDR3 sequence (DNA): TGTGCCAGCAGAAGGCGGCGCGCTAGCGGGGGCCCTGAAGCAGAGACCCAGTACTTC.

The chain combines TRBV11-3 with TRBJ2-1; TRBD2 aligns across 11 bases. This CDR3 has 12 amino acids. From germline, CDR1 is SGHNT and CDR2 YENEEA. The V and J ends lost 3 bases and 13 bases, in that order; junction bases with no gene match: 2. In DNA form, the CDR3 reads TGTGCCAGCAGCTTTAGCGGGGGGGCTCAGTTCTTC. It specifies CASSFSGGAQFF.

Here the CDR3 reads CAISEQEGGNTIYF. As DNA, the CDR3 is TGTGCCATCAGTGAACAGGAAGGTGGAAACACCATATATTTT. V gene TRBV10-3 combines with J gene TRBJ1-3; D is possibly TRBD1 (5 bases). Trimming removed 3 bases at V and 3 bases at J, with 9 bases between. The CDR3 is 14 amino acids. Germline loops: CDR1 ENHRY, CDR2 SYGVKD.

The chain couples TRBV7-8 to TRBJ2-5, with 8 bases fitting TRBD1. The CDR3 is 14 amino acids. J gave up 5 bases and V 5 bases, and 7 bases lay outside the gene matches. The germline CDR1 and CDR2 sequences are SGHVS and FQNEAQ. CDR3 protein: CASSIIQGAETQYF. As DNA, the CDR3 is TGTGCCAGCAGCATAATTCAGGGGGCGGAGACCCAGTACTTC.

The chain links TRBV5-1 to TRBJ1-6; TRBD1 agrees at 7 bases. CDR3 length: 14 residues. With 4 bases clipped from V and 10 bases from J, the junction kept 8 bases outside the gene matches. Germline lookup yields CDR1 SGHRS and CDR2 YFSETQ. CDR3 nucleotides: TGCGCCAGCAGCACCGGACAGGTCCGCTCACCCCTCCACTTT. Translated: CASSTGQVRSPLHF. The full variable domain, its missing parts supplied by reference TRBV5-1 and TRBJ1-6, is KAGVTQTPRYLIKTRGQQVTLSCSPISGHRSVSWYQQTPGQGLQFLFEYFSETQRNKGNFPGRFSGRQFSNSRSEMNVSTLELGDSALYLCASSTGQVRSPLHFGNGTRLTVT.